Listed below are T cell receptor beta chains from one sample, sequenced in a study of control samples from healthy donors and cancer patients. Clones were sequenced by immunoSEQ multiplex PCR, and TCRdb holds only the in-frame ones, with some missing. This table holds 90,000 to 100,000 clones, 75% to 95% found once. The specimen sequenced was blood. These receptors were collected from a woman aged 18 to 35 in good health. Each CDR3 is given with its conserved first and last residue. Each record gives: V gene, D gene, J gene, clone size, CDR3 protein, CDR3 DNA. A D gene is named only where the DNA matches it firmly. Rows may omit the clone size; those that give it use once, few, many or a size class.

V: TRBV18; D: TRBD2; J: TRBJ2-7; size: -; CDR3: CASSPLGGENEQYF; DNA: TGTGCCAGCTCACCCCTGGGGGGGGAGAACGAGCAGTACTTC
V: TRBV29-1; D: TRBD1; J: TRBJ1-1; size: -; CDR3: CSVRTGDTEAFF; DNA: TGCAGCGTGAGGACAGGGGACACTGAAGCTTTCTTT
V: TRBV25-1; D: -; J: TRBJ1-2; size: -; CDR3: CASWAGGGYTF; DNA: TGTGCCAGCTGGGCCGGAGGTGGCTACACCTTC
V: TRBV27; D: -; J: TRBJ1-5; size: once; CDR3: CASSLGGTSQPQHF; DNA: TGTGCCAGCAGTTTGGGAGGGACTAGTCAGCCCCAGCATTTT
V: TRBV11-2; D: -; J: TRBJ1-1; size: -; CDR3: CASSLDRGAHEAFF; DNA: TGTGCCAGCAGCTTAGATCGTGGGGCTCATGAAGCTTTCTTT
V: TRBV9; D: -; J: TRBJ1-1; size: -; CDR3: CASSDLGTGNTEAFF; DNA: TGTGCCAGCAGCGACCTTGGGACGGGGAACACTGAAGCTTTCTTT
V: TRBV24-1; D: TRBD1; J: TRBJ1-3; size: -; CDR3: CATSDAPGTGTGNTIYF; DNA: TGTGCCACCAGTGATGCACCCGGGACAGGGACTGGAAACACCATATATTTT
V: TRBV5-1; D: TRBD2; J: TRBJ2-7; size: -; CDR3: CASSPGRGAPYEQYF; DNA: TGCGCCAGCAGCCCCGGGCGGGGGGCCCCCTACGAGCAGTACTTC
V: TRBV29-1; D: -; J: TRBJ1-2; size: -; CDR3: CSVEDAPGDGYTF; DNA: TGCAGCGTTGAAGATGCCCCCGGGGATGGCTACACCTTC
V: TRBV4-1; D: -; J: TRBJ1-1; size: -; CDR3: CASAVNELNTEAFF; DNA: TGCGCCAGCGCGGTCAACGAACTGAACACTGAAGCTTTCTTT
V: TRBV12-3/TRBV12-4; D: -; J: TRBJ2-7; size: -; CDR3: CASRPTGGVQQYF; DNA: TGTGCCAGCAGACCCACAGGCGGCGTCCAGCAGTACTTC
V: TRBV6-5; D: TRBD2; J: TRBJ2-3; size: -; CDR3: CASDRLAGSTDTQYF; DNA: TGTGCCAGCGACAGACTAGCGGGAAGCACAGATACGCAGTATTTT
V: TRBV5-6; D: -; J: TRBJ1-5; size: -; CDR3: CASSAQGHHSNQPQHF; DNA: TGTGCCAGCAGCGCCCAAGGCCACCATAGCAATCAGCCCCAGCATTTT
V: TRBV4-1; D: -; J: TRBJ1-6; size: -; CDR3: CASSQDPAASYNSPLHF; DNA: TGCGCCAGCAGCCAAGATCCGGCAGCATCCTATAATTCACCCCTCCACTTT
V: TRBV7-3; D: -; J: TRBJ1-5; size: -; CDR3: CASSLDSNQPQHF; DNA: TGTGCCAGCAGCTTAGATAGCAATCAGCCCCAGCATTTT
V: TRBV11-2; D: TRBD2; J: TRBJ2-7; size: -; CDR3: CASSLSGGQLNEQYF; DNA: TGTGCCAGCAGCTTATCGGGGGGGCAACTCAACGAGCAGTACTTC
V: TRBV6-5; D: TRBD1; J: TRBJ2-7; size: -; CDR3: CASRPGQGIRYEQYF; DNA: TGTGCCAGCAGGCCGGGACAGGGGATCAGGTACGAGCAGTACTTC
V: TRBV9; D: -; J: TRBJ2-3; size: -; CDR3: CASSEGGTASTDTQYF; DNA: TGTGCCAGCAGCGAGGGGGGGACCGCTAGCACAGATACGCAGTATTTT
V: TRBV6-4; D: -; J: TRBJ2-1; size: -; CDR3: CASSEIGGGYNEQFF; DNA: TGTGCCAGCAGTGAAATTGGAGGGGGTTACAATGAGCAGTTCTTC
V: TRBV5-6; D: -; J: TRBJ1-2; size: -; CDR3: CASSPDPNYGYTF; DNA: TGTGCCAGCAGTCCCGATCCTAACTATGGCTACACCTTC
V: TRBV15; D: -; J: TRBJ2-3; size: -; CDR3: CATSRVPPGPGVTDTQYF; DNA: TGTGCCACCAGCAGAGTGCCCCCGGGCCCCGGGGTTACAGATACGCAGTATTTT
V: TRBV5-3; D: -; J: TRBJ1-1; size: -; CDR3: CARSPGAGEMEDTEAFF; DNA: TGTGCCAGATCTCCGGGGGCAGGGGAAATGGAGGACACTGAAGCTTTCTTT
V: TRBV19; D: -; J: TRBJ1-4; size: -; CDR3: CASSQGSATNEKLFF; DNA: TGTGCCAGTAGTCAGGGGTCTGCAACTAATGAAAAACTGTTTTTT
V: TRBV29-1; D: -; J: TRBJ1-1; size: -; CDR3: CSVDNSMNTEAFF; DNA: TGCAGCGTTGATAACAGTATGAACACTGAAGCTTTCTTT
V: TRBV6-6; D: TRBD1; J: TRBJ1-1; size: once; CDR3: CASSRMMGQSETEAFF; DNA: TGTGCCAGCAGTCGAATGATGGGACAGTCGGAGACTGAAGCTTTCTTT
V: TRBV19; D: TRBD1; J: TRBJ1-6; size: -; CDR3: CASSILRDSYNSPLHF; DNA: TGTGCCAGTAGTATACTCCGGGACAGTTATAATTCACCCCTCCACTTT
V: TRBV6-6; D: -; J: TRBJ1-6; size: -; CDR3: CASSSSQLNSPLHF; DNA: TGTGCCAGCAGTTCCTCACAACTTAATTCACCCCTCCACTTT
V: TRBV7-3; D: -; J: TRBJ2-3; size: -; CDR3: CASSLSPPDTQYF; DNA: TGTGCCAGCAGCCTCTCTCCCCCAGATACGCAGTATTTT
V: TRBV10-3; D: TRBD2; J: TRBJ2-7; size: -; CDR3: CAISESEGRGEQYF; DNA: TGTGCCATCAGTGAGTCGGAAGGGAGGGGCGAGCAGTACTTC